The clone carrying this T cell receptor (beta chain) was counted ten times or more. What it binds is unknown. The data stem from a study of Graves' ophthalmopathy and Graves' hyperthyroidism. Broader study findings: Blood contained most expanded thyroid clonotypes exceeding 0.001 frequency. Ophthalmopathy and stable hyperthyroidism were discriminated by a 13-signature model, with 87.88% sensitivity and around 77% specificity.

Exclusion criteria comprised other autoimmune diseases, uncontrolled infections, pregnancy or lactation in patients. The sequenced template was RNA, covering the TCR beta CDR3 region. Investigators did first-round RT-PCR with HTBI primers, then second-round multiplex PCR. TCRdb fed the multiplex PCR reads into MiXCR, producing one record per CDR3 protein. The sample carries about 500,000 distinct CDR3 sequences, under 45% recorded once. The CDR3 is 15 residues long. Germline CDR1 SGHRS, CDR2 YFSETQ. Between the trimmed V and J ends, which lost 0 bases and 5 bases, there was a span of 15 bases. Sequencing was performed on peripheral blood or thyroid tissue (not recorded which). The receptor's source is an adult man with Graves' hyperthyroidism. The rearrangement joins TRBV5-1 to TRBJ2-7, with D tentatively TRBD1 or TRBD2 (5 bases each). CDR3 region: CASSLAGPSTNEQYF. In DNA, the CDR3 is TGCGCCAGCAGCTTGGCGGGACCATCGACGAACGAGCAGTACTTC.